The 23 T cell receptor beta chains below come from one sample, sequenced in a study of graft-versus-host responses after intestinal transplantation. Their antigens are not known. Measured with immunoSEQ multiplex PCR; TCRdb has only the in-frame clones, and not every one. Among tens of thousands of clones, around 90% were seen once, and the ten largest hold approximately 2.7%. Source: unstimulated CD8+ T cells sorted from spleen or lymph node cells, taken before intestinal transplant. The origin of the receptors is a human donor who received an intestinal transplant.

This clone was detected once. The J gene is TRBJ2-7, the V gene TRBV5-1; D may be TRBD2 (6 bases). The CDR3 covers 15 residues. V lost 2 bases, J lost 4 bases, and 16 bases lay in between. The germline V gene has CDR1 SGHRS and CDR2 YFSETQ. In nucleotides, the CDR3 is TGCGCCAGCAGCTTTAGGGCGGGACCCTCTTACGAGCAGTACTTC. Its translation: CASSFRAGPSYEQYF.

The chain carries TRBV27 and TRBJ2-3, with unresolved D. Deletions cut 4 bases from V and 10 bases from J, with 15 bases between. This CDR3 is built from 13 residues. Germline assignment: CDR1 MNHEY and CDR2 SMNVEV (reference sequence). The CDR3 DNA is TGTGCCAGCAGTTACGGCAGCGTGGCGGCGCAGTATTTT. This sequence encodes CASSYGSVAAQYF.

The chain employs TRBV4-2 and TRBJ1-2, with D unclear. Germline CDR1 reads LGHNA; CDR2 reads YNFKEQ. The CDR3 totals 16 residues. Deletions cut 0 bases from V and 5 bases from J, with 16 bases between. The CDR3: CASSQESFLTAYGYTF. The CDR3 nucleotides are TGTGCCAGCAGCCAAGAAAGCTTTCTAACCGCATATGGCTACACCTTC.

The rearrangement joins TRBV5-1 to TRBJ1-6, with TRBD1 matching 7 bases. The CDR3 has 16 residues. V trimming: 0 bases; J trimming: 7 bases; junction bases outside the gene matches: 7. The germline CDR1 and CDR2 sequences are SGHRS and YFSETQ. CDR3 region: CASSLGQGEGNSPLHF. CDR3 sequence (DNA): TGCGCCAGCAGCTTGGGGCAGGGGGAAGGGAATTCACCCCTCCACTTT.

V and J are TRBV5-1 and TRBJ2-7; weak D call: TRBD1 (5 bases). The CDR3 loop spans 14 amino acids. CDR1 and CDR2 from the germline V gene are SGHRS and YFSETQ. Trimming left V 0 bases short and J 2 bases short, with 9 bases between. CDR3 bases: TGCGCCAGCAGCTTGGTACCAGGGACCTACGAGCAGTACTTC. Its translation: CASSLVPGTYEQYF.

This clone was seen just once. This chain uses TRBV27 with TRBJ2-7; D unresolved. The CDR3 has 16 residues. The germline V and J ends were trimmed by 5 bases and 0 bases, with 17 bases remaining between them. CDR1 and CDR2 from the germline V gene are MNHEY and SMNVEV (reference sequence). The CDR3 loop reads CASSPSHSNASYEQYF. The DNA of the CDR3 is TGTGCCAGCAGTCCCTCCCACTCTAATGCCTCCTACGAGCAGTACTTC.

The chain carries TRBV13 and TRBJ1-6; D perhaps matches TRBD1 (5 bases). Trimming left V 2 bases short and J 6 bases short, with 11 bases between. The CDR3 sequence is 15 residues long. Germline CDR1 reads PRHDT; CDR2 reads FYEKMQ (reference sequence). The CDR3 DNA reads as TGTGCCAGCAGCTTAAGAGGGACTCCTAATTCACCCCTCCACTTT. It is translated as CASSLRGTPNSPLHF.

The rearrangement joins TRBV7-6 to TRBJ1-2; 7 bases match TRBD1. Germline CDR1 is SGHVS and CDR2 is FNYEAQ. With 5 bases clipped from V and 8 bases from J, the junction kept 8 bases outside the gene matches. The CDR3 has 13 residues. CDR3 region: CASSRDRARGYTF. The CDR3 coding sequence is TGTGCCAGCAGCCGTGACAGGGCGCGGGGCTACACCTTC. The variable domain in full, with the rest retrieved from reference TRBV7-6 and TRBJ1-2, is GAGVSQSPRYKVTKRGQDVALRCDPISGHVSLYWYRQALGQGPEFLTYFNYEAQQDKSGLPNDRFSAERPEGSISTLTIQRTEQRDSAMYRCASSRDRARGYTFGSGTRLTVV.

The chain has TRBV29-1 and TRBJ2-7, with a possible D match to TRBD1 (6 bases). The germline gives CDR1 SQVTM, CDR2 ANQGSEA. Trimming stripped 7 bases from V and 0 bases from J, with 22 bases between. The CDR3 consists of 16 residues. The DNA for the CDR3 is TGCAGCGCCACGCTGGGACACTTCATGAGCTCCTACGAGCAGTACTTC. It encodes CSATLGHFMSSYEQYF.

With respect to this clone: Other DNA sequences within the sample encode an identical CDR3. The chain links TRBV7-9 to TRBJ2-2; D remains unclear. The CDR3 contains 14 residues. Germline CDR1 is SEHNR and CDR2 is FQNEAQ (reference sequence). V was clipped by 0 bases and J by 2 bases, with 4 bases between them. This CDR3 reads CASSLAANTGELFF. CDR3 in DNA: TGTGCCAGCAGCTTAGCGGCCAACACCGGGGAGCTGTTTTTT.

The genes are TRBV6-1 and TRBJ1-5, with D tentatively TRBD1 (5 bases). The CDR3 is 13 residues long. Germline CDR1 is MNHNS and CDR2 is SASEGT. V was clipped by 8 bases and J by 4 bases, with 12 bases between them. CDR3 amino acids: CASQGGENQPQHF. For the CDR3, the DNA is TGTGCCAGCCAAGGAGGGGAAAATCAGCCCCAGCATTTT.

J is TRBJ2-7 and V is TRBV4-1, with 11 bases identical to TRBD2. The CDR3 has 14 residues. The junction had 1 base not matched to a gene; V was cut back by 6 bases and J by 0 bases. CDR1 and CDR2 (germline): MGHRA, YSYEKL. This CDR3 reads CASSLAGGSYEQYF. CDR3 DNA: TGCGCCAGCAGTCTAGCGGGGGGCTCCTACGAGCAGTACTTC.

The genes are TRBV7-8 and TRBJ2-2, with 10 positions matching TRBD1. The J segment lost 6 bases and the V segment lost 4 bases, leaving 11 bases of the junction unmatched. Germline values: CDR1 SGHVS, CDR2 FQNEAQ. The CDR3 is 17 residues long. CDR3 region: CASSSNLPGQGSGELFF. DNA for the CDR3: TGTGCCAGCAGCTCTAACCTTCCGGGACAGGGGTCCGGGGAGCTGTTTTTT.

The V gene is TRBV15, the J gene TRBJ2-3; TRBD1 matches at 8 bases. The CDR3 has 16 amino acids. V lost 3 bases to trimming and J lost 3 bases; unmatched junction nucleotides: 8. From germline, CDR1 is LNHNV and CDR2 YYDKDF (reference sequence). DNA of the CDR3: TGTGCCACCAGCAGGTGGGGGACAGGAAGGACAGATACGCAGTATTTT. It translates to CATSRWGTGRTDTQYF.

J is TRBJ2-3 and V is TRBV5-1, with D possibly matching TRBD2 (6 bases). Germline V gives CDR1 SGHRS, CDR2 YFSETQ. The V gene lost 0 bases and the J gene lost 0 bases, with 11 bases spanning the gap. This CDR3 has 16 residues. CDR3 DNA sequence: TGCGCCAGCAGCTTGGGGCGGGGCCCTAGCACAGATACGCAGTATTTT. Its translation: CASSLGRGPSTDTQYF.

This chain uses TRBV27 with TRBJ2-1; TRBD2 matches 11 bases. Trimming removed 2 bases from V and 4 bases from J; junction bases left unmatched: 1. The V gene's germline CDR1 is MNHEY and CDR2 SMNVEV (reference sequence). The length of the CDR3 is 15 residues. CDR3 in amino acids: CASSLGLAGYNEQFF. The CDR3, as DNA: TGTGCCAGCAGTTTAGGACTAGCGGGTTACAATGAGCAGTTCTTC.

This chain connects TRBV7-8 to TRBJ2-7, with D perhaps TRBD1 (6 bases). Germline V gene sequence: CDR1 SGHVS, CDR2 FQNEAQ. This CDR3 has 15 residues. V was trimmed by 0 bases and J by 1 base, leaving 10 bases between them. The chain's CDR3 is CASSLAGDKSYEQYF. CDR3 nucleotides: TGTGCCAGCAGCTTAGCGGGGGACAAGTCCTACGAGCAGTACTTC.

This clone is a singleton in its sample. The V call is TRBV5-1, the J call TRBJ1-4; D is undetermined. Germline-derived CDR1 and CDR2 are SGHRS and YFSETQ. Deletions cut 8 bases from V and 4 bases from J, with 9 bases between. This CDR3 has 12 residues. The CDR3 DNA is TGCGCCAGGAGGTCCTATAATGAAAAACTGTTTTTT. It codes for CARRSYNEKLFF.

The table lists this clone with a few counts. V is TRBV7-9 and J is TRBJ1-5; TRBD1 agrees at 7 bases. This CDR3 comprises 17 residues. Trimming removed 1 base from V and 0 bases from J; junction bases left unmatched: 6. The germline V gene has CDR1 SEHNR and CDR2 FQNEAQ (reference sequence). CDR3 in amino acids: CASSLDETGNSNQPQHF. Written as DNA, the CDR3 is TGTGCCAGCAGCTTAGACGAGACAGGGAATAGCAATCAGCCCCAGCATTTT.

Here the CDR3 reads CASSARDRGVQFF. The CDR3, as DNA: TGCGCCAGCAGCGCCCGGGACAGGGGGGTGCAGTTCTTC. The chain uses TRBV5-1 and TRBJ2-1, with 11 bases identical to TRBD1. The CDR3 is made up of 13 amino acids. Germline lookup yields CDR1 SGHRS and CDR2 YFSETQ. With V trimmed by 4 bases and J by 12 bases, 6 bases remained unmatched.

The J gene is TRBJ2-1, the V gene TRBV9, with 9 bases aligning to TRBD2. Germline V gene data show CDR1 as SGDLS and CDR2 as YYNGEE. The CDR3 loop spans 14 amino acids. V was clipped by 0 bases and J by 8 bases; unmatched bases: 3. CDR3 nucleotide sequence: TGTGCCAGCAGCGTAGTGGGACTAGCCGATGAGCAGTTCTTC. It is translated as CASSVVGLADEQFF.

This clone was counted between two and nine times. The chain has TRBV28 and TRBJ1-3; D unresolved. There are 15 residues in the CDR3. Trimming removed 0 bases at V and 3 bases at J, with 9 bases between. The V gene's germline CDR1 is MDHEN and CDR2 SYDVKM. For the CDR3, the DNA is TGTGCCAGCAGTTTATGTTGTGGCAGTGGAAACACCATATATTTT. Amino acids: CASSLCCGSGNTIYF.

The genes are TRBV4-1 and TRBJ1-2, with D perhaps TRBD1 (6 bases). There are 17 residues in the CDR3. V lost 0 bases to trimming and J lost 7 bases, with 21 bases between them. Per the germline V gene, CDR1 is MGHRA and CDR2 is YSYEKL. The CDR3 loop reads CASSQDPPEGDPAGYTF. As DNA, the CDR3 is TGCGCCAGCAGCCAAGATCCACCCGAGGGGGACCCCGCTGGCTACACCTTC.